This T cell receptor (beta chain) appears in the sequencing data of a study of blood T cell repertoires in COVID-19. In the study overall: Samples came from the United States, Italy and Spain, spanning acute and convalescent COVID-19.

Authors' data handling: It was from reference gene primer amplification that nucleated cell counts were estimated. This table comes from immunoSEQ multiplex PCR, and its TCRdb copy is limited to in-frame clones, with some not included. The V and J calls and clone size are taken from that table; D and trimming were inferred from the DNA. The sample shows about 310,000 clones, 90% of them seen only once. The sequenced sample was peripheral blood. This TCR came from a middle-aged woman with COVID-19, enrolled during active disease.

The CDR3 sequence is CASSAAWTGNTEAFF. CDR3 coding DNA: TGCGCCAGCAGCGCAGCGTGGACAGGGAACACTGAAGCTTTCTTT. This chain links TRBV5-1 with TRBJ1-1, with 7 bases lining up with TRBD1. J lost 1 base, V lost 4 bases, and 7 bases had no gene match. The germline V gene encodes CDR1 SGHRS and CDR2 YFSETQ. The CDR3 runs to 15 residues.